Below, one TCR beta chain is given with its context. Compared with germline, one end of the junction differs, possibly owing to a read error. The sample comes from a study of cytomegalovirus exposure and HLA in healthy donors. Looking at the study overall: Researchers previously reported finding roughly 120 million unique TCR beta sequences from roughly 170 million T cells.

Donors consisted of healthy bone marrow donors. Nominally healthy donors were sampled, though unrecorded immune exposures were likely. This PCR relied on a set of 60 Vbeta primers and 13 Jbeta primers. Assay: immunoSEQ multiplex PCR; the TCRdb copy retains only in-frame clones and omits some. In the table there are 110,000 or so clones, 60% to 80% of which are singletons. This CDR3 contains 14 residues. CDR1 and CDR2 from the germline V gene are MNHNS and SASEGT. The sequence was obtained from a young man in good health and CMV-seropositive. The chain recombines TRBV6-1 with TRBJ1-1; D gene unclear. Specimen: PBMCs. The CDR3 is CASSEEYKNTEAFF. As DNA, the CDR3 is TGTGCCAGCAGCGAAGAGTACAAGAACACTGAAGCTTTCTTT.